The subject of this entry is one T cell receptor (beta chain). What it binds is not known. The same CDR3 arises from other DNA sequences in this sample as well. This record comes from a study of cytomegalovirus exposure and HLA in healthy donors. Study in general: Most donors, just over 80% of roughly 400 genotyped, fell in the Caucasian-associated ancestry cluster. Findings and caveats of the study: Across donors, presence/absence analyses took sequencing depth to be roughly uniform. Three chains linked to CMV were shown in vitro to be specific for CMV antigens. Most TCR beta V segments were productive about 87% or about 30% of the time in an earlier analysis.

CDR1 is SGHRS, CDR2 YFSETQ, per germline. With 4 bases removed from V and 4 bases from J, the gap between germline ends came to 12 bases. The CDR3 contains 13 residues. In the PCR, 60 Vbeta and 13 Jbeta primers were used. TCRdb's copy holds only in-frame clones and misses some; the assay was immunoSEQ multiplex PCR. Among 150,000 to 200,000 clones, roughly 87% were seen once, and the ten largest hold about 4%. This chain connects TRBV5-1 to TRBJ2-7; no firm D call. The material sequenced was PBMCs. The sequence derives from a man aged 45-65 years in good health and CMV-seropositive. Here the CDR3 DNA reads TGCGCCAGCAGCCTGTACGGGTTGTACGAGCAGTACTTC. Amino acids: CASSLYGLYEQYF.